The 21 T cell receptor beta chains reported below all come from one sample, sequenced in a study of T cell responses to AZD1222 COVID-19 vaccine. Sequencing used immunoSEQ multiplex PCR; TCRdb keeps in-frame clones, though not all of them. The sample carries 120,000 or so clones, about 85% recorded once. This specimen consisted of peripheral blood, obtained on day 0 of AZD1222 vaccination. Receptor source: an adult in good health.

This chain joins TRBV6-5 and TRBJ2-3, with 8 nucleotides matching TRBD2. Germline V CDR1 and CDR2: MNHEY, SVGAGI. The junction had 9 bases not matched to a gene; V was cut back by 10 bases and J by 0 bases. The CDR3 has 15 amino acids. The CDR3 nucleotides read TGTGCCACCAATTCCGGGGGGGACAGCACAGATACGCAGTATTTT. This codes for CATNSGGDSTDTQYF.

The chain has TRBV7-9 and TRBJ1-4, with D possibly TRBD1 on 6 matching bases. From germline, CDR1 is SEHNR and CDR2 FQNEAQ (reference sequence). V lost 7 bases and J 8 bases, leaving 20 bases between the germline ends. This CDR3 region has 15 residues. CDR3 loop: CASTTAGGLVEKLFF. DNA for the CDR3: TGTGCCAGCACCACGGCCGGGGGGCTCGTAGAAAAACTGTTTTTT.

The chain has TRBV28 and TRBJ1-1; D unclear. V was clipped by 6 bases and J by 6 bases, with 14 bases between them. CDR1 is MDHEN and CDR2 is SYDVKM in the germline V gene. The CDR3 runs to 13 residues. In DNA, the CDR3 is TGTGCCAGCAGAACACCTGGACGGCCTGAAGCTTTCTTT. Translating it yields CASRTPGRPEAFF.

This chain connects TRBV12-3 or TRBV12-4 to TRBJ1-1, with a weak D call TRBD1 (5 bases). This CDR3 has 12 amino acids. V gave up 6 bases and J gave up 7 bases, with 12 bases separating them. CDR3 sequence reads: CASSPAGGEAFF. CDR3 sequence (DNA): TGTGCCAGCAGCCCCGCGGGGGGTGAAGCTTTCTTT.

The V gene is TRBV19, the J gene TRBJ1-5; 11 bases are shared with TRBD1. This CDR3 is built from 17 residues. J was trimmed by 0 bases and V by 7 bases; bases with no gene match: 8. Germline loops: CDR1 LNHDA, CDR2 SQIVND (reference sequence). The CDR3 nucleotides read TGTGCCAGTATATCGGGACAGGGGGTTTATAGCAATCAGCCCCAGCATTTT. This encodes CASISGQGVYSNQPQHF.

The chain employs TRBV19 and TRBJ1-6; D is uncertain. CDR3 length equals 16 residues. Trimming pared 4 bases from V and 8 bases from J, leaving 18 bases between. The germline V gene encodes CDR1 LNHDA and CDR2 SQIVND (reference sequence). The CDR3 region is CASSTWEHPEDSPLHF. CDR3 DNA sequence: TGTGCCAGTAGTACGTGGGAACACCCTGAAGATTCACCCCTCCACTTT.

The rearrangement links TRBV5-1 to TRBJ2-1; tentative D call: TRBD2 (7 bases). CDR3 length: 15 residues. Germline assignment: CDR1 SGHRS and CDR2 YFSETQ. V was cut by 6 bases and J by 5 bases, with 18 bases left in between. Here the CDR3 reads CASTYTGGLNNEQFF. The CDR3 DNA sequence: TGCGCCAGCACCTACACGGGGGGCCTGAACAATGAGCAGTTCTTC.

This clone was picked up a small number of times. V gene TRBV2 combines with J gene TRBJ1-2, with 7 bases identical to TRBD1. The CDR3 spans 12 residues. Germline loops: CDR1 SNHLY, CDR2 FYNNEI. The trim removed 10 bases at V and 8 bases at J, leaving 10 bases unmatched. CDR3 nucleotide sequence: TGTGCCAACGGGTACAGGGGATTGGGCTACACCTTC. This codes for CANGYRGLGYTF.

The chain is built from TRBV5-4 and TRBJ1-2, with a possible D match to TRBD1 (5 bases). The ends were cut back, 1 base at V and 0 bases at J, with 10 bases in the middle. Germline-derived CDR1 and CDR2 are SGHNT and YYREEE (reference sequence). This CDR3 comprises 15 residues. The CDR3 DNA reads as TGTGCCAGCAGCTTGCGGCAGGGTTCTAACTATGGCTACACCTTC. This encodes CASSLRQGSNYGYTF.

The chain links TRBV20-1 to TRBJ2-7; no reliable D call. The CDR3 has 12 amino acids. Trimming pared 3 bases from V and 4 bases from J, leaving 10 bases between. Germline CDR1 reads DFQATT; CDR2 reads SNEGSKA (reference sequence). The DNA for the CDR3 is TGCAGTGCTAGTGTCAACGATTACGAGCAGTACTTC. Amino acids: CSASVNDYEQYF.

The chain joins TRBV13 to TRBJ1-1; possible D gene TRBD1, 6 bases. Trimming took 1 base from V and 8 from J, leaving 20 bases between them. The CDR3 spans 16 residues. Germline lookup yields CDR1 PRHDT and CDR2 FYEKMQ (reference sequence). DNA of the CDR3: TGTGCCAGCAGCTTAGATACAGGGCTTGTAGGTCGCGAAGCTTTCTTT. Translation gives CASSLDTGLVGREAFF.

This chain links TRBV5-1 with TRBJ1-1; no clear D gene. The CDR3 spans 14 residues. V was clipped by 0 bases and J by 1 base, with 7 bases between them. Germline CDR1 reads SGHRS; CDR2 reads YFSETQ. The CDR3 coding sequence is TGCGCCAGCAGCTTGGAGTATAGGAACACTGAAGCTTTCTTT. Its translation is CASSLEYRNTEAFF.

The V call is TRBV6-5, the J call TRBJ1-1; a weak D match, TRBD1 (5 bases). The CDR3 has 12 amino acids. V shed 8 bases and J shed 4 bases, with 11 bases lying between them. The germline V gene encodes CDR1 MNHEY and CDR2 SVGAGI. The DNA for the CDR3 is TGTGCCAGCCGCGGGGGGGGCACTGAAGCTTTCTTT. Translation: CASRGGGTEAFF.

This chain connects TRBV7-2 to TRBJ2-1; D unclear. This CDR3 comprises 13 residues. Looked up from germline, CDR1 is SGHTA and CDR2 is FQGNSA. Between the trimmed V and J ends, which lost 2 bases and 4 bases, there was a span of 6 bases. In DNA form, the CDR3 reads TGTGCCAGCAGCTTACGGAAATACAATGAGCAGTTCTTC. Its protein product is CASSLRKYNEQFF.

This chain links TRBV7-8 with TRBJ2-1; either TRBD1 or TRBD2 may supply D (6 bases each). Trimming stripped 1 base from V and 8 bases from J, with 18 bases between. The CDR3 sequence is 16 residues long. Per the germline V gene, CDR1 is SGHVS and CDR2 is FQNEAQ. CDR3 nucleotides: TGTGCCAGCAGCTTAGGTGCCGGGGGCACCGTCGATGAGCAGTTCTTC. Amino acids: CASSLGAGGTVDEQFF.

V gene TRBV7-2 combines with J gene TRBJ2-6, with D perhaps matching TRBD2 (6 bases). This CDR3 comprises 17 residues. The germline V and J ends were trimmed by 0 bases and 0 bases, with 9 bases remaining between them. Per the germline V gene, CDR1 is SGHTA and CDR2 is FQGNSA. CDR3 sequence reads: CASSLASGGSGANVLTF. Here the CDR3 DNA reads TGTGCCAGCAGCTTAGCCTCCGGGGGCTCTGGGGCCAACGTCCTGACTTTC. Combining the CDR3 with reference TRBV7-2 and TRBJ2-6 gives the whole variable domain GAGVSQSPSNKVTEKGKDVELRCDPISGHTALYWYRQSLGQGLEFLIYFQGNSAPDKSGLPSDRFSAERTGGSVSTLTIQRTQQEDSAVYLCASSLASGGSGANVLTFGAGSRLTVL.

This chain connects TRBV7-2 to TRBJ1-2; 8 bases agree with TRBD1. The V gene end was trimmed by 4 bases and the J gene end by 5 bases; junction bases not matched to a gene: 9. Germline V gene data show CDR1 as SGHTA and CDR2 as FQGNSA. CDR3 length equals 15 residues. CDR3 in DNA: TGTGCCAGCAGCTCTGGGACAGGTTTGTGGTATGGCTACACCTTC. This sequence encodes CASSSGTGLWYGYTF. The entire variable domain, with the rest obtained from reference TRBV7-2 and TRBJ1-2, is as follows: GAGVSQSPSNKVTEKGKDVELRCDPISGHTALYWYRQSLGQGLEFLIYFQGNSAPDKSGLPSDRFSAERTGGSVSTLTIQRTQQEDSAVYLCASSSGTGLWYGYTFGSGTRLTVV.

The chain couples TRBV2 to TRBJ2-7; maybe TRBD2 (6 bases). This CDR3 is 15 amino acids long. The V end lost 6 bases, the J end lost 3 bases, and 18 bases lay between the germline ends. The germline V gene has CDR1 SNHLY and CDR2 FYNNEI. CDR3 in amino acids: CASRVPPGEGYEQYF. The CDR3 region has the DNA TGTGCCAGCAGAGTTCCTCCGGGGGAAGGCTACGAGCAGTACTTC.

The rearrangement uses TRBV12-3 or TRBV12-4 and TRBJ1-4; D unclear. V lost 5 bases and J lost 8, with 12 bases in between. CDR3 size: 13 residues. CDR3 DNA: TGTGCCAGCAGTGCCGCGGGGAACGAAAAACTGTTTTTT. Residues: CASSAAGNEKLFF.

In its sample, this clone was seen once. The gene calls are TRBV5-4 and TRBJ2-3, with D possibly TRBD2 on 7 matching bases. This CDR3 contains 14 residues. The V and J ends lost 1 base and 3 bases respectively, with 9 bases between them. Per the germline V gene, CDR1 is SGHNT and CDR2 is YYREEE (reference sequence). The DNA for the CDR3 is TGTGCCAGCAGCTTGAAGGGGGGGACAGATACGCAGTATTTT. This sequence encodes CASSLKGGTDTQYF.

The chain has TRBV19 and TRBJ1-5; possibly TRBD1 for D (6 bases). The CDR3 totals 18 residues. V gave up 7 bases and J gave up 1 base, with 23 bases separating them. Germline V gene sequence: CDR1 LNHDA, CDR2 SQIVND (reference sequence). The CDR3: CASTPRARGAGSNQPQHF. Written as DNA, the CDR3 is TGTGCCAGTACCCCCCGCGCTCGGGGGGCTGGGAGCAATCAGCCCCAGCATTTT. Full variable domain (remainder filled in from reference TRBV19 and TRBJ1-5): DGGITQSPKYLFRKEGQNVTLSCEQNLNHDAMYWYRQDPGQGLRLIYYSQIVNDFQKGDIAEGYSVSREKKESFPLTVTSAQKNPTAFYLCASTPRARGAGSNQPQHFGDGTRLSIL.